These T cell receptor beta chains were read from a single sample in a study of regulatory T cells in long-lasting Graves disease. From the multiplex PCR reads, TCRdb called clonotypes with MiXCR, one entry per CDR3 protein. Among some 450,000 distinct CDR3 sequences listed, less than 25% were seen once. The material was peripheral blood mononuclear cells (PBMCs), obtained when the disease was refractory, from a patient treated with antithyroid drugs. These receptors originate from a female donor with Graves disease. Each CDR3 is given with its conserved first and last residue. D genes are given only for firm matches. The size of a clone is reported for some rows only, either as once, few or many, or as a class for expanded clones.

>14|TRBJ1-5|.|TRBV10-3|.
TGTGCCATCAGTGCGGGGAGGGAAGTTCAGCCCCAGCATTTT
CAISAGREVQPQHF
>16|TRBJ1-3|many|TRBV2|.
TGTGCCAGCAGTGATGTCTCCCCGGGCTCTGGAAACACCATATATTTT
CASSDVSPGSGNTIYF
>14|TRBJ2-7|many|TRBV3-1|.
TGTGCCAGCAGTTTAGTGGGGAGCTCCTACGAGCAGTACTTC
CASSLVGSSYEQYF
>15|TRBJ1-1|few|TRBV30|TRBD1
TGTGCCTGGACCGAACCTAGGACAGGGGACACTGAAGCTTTCTTT
CAWTEPRTGDTEAFF
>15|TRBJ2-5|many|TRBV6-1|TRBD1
TGTGCCAGCAGTCCCGGACAGGGGGCGAAGGAGACCCAGTACTTC
CASSPGQGAKETQYF
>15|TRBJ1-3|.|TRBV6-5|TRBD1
TGTGCCAGCAGTTTACAGGGGGCAAGTAGAGACACCATATATTTT
CASSLQGASRDTIYF
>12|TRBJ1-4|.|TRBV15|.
TGTGCCACCAACCGGGAGGGCGAAAAACTGTTTTTT
CATNREGEKLFF
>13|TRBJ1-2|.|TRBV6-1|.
TGTGCCAGCAGTCCCCCACGGACGACTGGCTACACCTTC
CASSPPRTTGYTF
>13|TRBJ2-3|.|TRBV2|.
TGTGCCAGCAAATCGGGAGCCGAAGATACGCAGTATTTT
CASKSGAEDTQYF
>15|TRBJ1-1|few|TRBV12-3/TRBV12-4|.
TGTGCCAGCAGTTACTCTTCCCGTCTGGGGACTGAAGCTTTCTTT
CASSYSSRLGTEAFF
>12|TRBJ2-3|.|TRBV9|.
TGTGCCAGCAGCGTAGATGAAGATACGCAGTATTTT
CASSVDEDTQYF
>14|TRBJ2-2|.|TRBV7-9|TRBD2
TGTGCCAGCATGCGCGGGAGGGTCGCCGGGGAGCTGTTTTTT
CASMRGRVAGELFF
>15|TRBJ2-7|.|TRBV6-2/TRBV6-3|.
TGTGCCAGCAGTTACCCTGCAGGGGGGTCCTACGAGCAGTACTTC
CASSYPAGGSYEQYF
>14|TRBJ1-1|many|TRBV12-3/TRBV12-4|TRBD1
TGTGCCAGCAGCGTAAGGGACAGGGGTACTGAAGCTTTCTTT
CASSVRDRGTEAFF
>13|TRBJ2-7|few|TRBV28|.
TGTGCCAGCAGTAGCCGGGACCGACAAGAGCAGTACTTC
CASSSRDRQEQYF
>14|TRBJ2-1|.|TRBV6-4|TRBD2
TGTGCCTCCATTGCGAGCGGGAGGGGGAATGAGCAGTTCTTC
CASIASGRGNEQFF
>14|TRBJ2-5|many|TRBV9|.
TGTGCCAGCAGCGTGGGGCCAGGGGAAGAGACCCAGTACTTC
CASSVGPGEETQYF
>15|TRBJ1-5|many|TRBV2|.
TGTGCCAGCAGGGAGGCAGGTGGGGGCAATCAGCCCCAGCATTTT
CASREAGGGNQPQHF
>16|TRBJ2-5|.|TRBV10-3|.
TGTGCCATCAAATCCGGTCCTCTGAGTTCGTTAGAGACCCAGTACTTC
CAIKSGPLSSLETQYF
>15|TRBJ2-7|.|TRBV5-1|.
TGCGCCAGCAGACCGGCGGGTTCTCCCTCCTACGAGCAGTACTTC
CASRPAGSPSYEQYF
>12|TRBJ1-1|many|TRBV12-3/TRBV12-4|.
TGTGCCAGCAGTTCGCAGGGGCGGGAAGCTTTCTTT
CASSSQGREAFF
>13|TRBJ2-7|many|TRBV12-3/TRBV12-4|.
TGTGCCAGCAGTTTACAAGAATCCTACGAGCAGTACTTC
CASSLQESYEQYF
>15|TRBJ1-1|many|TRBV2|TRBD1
TGTGCCAGCAGGGGGACAGGGGGAAAGAACACTGAAGCTTTCTTT
CASRGTGGKNTEAFF
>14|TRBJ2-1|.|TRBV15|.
TGTGCCACCAAAAACGATTGGGGGAGCAATGAGCAGTTCTTC
CATKNDWGSNEQFF
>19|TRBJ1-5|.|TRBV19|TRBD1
TGTGCCAGTAGTATCCGGATGCTCCAGGACAGGGGGAGCAATCAGCCCCAGCATTTT
CASSIRMLQDRGSNQPQHF
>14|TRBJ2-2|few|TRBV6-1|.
TGTGCCAGCAGTGAAAGTCACCGCACCGGGGAGCTGTTTTTT
CASSESHRTGELFF
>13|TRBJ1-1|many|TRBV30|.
TGTGCCTGGAGTTCGGCTGCGGTGACTGAAGCTTTCTTT
CAWSSAAVTEAFF
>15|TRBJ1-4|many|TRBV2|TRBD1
TGTGCCAGCACCACCCCGGGACAGATTAATGAAAAACTGTTTTTT
CASTTPGQINEKLFF
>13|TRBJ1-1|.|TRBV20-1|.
TGCAGTGCCATTGGACAAATGAACACTGAAGCTTTCTTT
CSAIGQMNTEAFF
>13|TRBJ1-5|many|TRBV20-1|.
TGCAGTGCCCAACAAGGAAGGGACCAGCCCCAGCATTTT
CSAQQGRDQPQHF
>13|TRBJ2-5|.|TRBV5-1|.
TGCGCCAGCAGTTTCAACACTCAAGAGACCCAGTACTTC
CASSFNTQETQYF
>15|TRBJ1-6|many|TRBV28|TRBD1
TGTGCCAGCCGGACAGGGGCGATACATAATTCACCCCTCCACTTT
CASRTGAIHNSPLHF
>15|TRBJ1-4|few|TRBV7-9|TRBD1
TGTGCCAGCAGCTCCTCCGGGAAGGGGGCTGAAAAACTGTTTTTT
CASSSSGKGAEKLFF
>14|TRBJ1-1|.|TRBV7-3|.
TGTGCCAGCAGCTTAACTAATACCAACACTGAAGCTTTCTTT
CASSLTNTNTEAFF
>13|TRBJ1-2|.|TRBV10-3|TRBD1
TGTGCCATAAACAGGGGGCAGGACTATGGCTACACCTTC
CAINRGQDYGYTF
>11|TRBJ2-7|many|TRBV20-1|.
TGCAGTGCCATGGACCCGTACGAGCAGTACTTC
CSAMDPYEQYF
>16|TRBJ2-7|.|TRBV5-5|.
TGTGCCAGCAGCCCCACCGGGACTTCGAGCTCCTACGAGCAGTACTTC
CASSPTGTSSSYEQYF
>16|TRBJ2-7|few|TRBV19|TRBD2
TGTGCCAGTAGTTCCGGACTAGCGGGATCCTCCTACGAGCAGTACTTC
CASSSGLAGSSYEQYF
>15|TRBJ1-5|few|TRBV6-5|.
TGTGCCAGCAGTTACCTGACTTCCTCCAATCAGCCCCAGCATTTT
CASSYLTSSNQPQHF
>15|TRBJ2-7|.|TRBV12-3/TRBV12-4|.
TGTGCCAGCAGTTTAGGACAGCTGATCTCCTACGAGCAGTACTTC
CASSLGQLISYEQYF
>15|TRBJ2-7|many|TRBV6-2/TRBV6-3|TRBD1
TGTGCCAGCAGTCCGATAGCAGGGGGTACCTACGAGCAGTACTTC
CASSPIAGGTYEQYF